These 19 T cell receptor beta chains were all obtained from the same sample, sequenced in a study of Tregs in tolerant kidney transplant recipients. Here immunoSEQ multiplex PCR was the method, and the copy in TCRdb shows in-frame clones only, minus some. Here the sample spans 50,000 to 65,000 clones, over 75% being singletons. Related graft donors supplied nonmyeloablative bone marrow transplants, and mixed chimerism was transient. The sample consisted of CD4+ T cells from blood (PBMCs), taken 6 months after the transplant. All receptors derive from a human patient who received a combined kidney and bone marrow transplant. Some T cells may be provided by the graft donor.

CDR3 residues: CASSIIRTGGTDTQYF. The CDR3 nucleotides are TGTGCCAGTAGTATAATTAGGACGGGGGGCACAGATACGCAGTATTTT. The chain recombines TRBV19 with TRBJ2-3; TRBD2 is a possible D gene (6 bases). Germline V gene lookup returns CDR1 LNHDA and CDR2 SQIVND (reference sequence). The CDR3 extends over 16 amino acids. Trimming removed 2 bases at V and 1 base at J, with 13 bases between.

This clone was counted a single time. The chain has TRBV19 and TRBJ2-1; 7 bases line up with TRBD2. This CDR3 contains 14 residues. Trimming cost V 4 bases and J 7 bases; bases outside gene matches: 7. Looked up from germline, CDR1 is LNHDA and CDR2 is SQIVND (reference sequence). The CDR3 region has the DNA TGTGCCAGTAGTAGCGGGAGCCTAGGAAATGAGCAGTTCTTC. This translates into CASSSGSLGNEQFF.

The chain employs TRBV11-3 and TRBJ1-2, with D uncertain. The V gene lost 1 base and the J gene lost 8 bases, with 14 bases spanning the gap. Germline V gene data show CDR1 as SGHNT and CDR2 as YENEEA. CDR3 length: 14 amino acids. In DNA form, the CDR3 reads TGTGCCAGCAGCTTAGTAGCGGGGTCGCGCGGCTACACCTTC. It encodes CASSLVAGSRGYTF.

V is TRBV28 and J is TRBJ2-5; no clear D gene. The DNA end favors TRBJ2-7, so the J call may be wrong. CDR1 MDHEN and CDR2 SYDVKM come from the germline V gene. The CDR3 is 11 amino acids. CDR3 bases: TGTGCCAGCAGTTTAATATACGAGCAGTACTTC. This gives the protein CASSLIYEQYF.

This chain links TRBV9 with TRBJ2-3; 8 bases line up with TRBD2. The CDR3 extends over 15 amino acids. The trim removed 4 bases at V and 1 base at J, leaving 5 bases unmatched. The germline gives CDR1 SGDLS, CDR2 YYNGEE. The CDR3 here is CASSPSGRGTDTQYF. Here the CDR3 DNA reads TGTGCCAGCAGCCCTTCCGGGAGGGGCACAGATACGCAGTATTTT.

This clone was counted once. The J gene is TRBJ1-3, the V gene TRBV7-2, with D tentatively TRBD1 (5 bases). CDR1 SGHTA and CDR2 FQGNSA come from the germline V gene. The CDR3 loop spans 15 amino acids. Trimming cost V 2 bases and J 4 bases, with 12 bases left between them. In DNA form, the CDR3 reads TGTGCCAGCAGCTTATCGTTTGGGGGGGGAAACACCATATATTTT. Amino acid sequence: CASSLSFGGGNTIYF.

The V and J genes are TRBV10-3 and TRBJ2-3; D may be TRBD2 (6 bases). CDR3 length: 13 amino acids. V was clipped by 7 bases and J by 3 bases, with 11 bases between them. Germline CDR1 reads ENHRY; CDR2 reads SYGVKD. CDR3 sequence: CAIKRGETDTQYF. The CDR3 nucleotides read TGTGCCATCAAGCGCGGGGAAACAGATACGCAGTATTTT.

The J gene is TRBJ1-5, the V gene TRBV21-1. TRBV21-1 is a pseudogene. This CDR3 is 16 amino acids long. This CDR3 reads CASIPNTGKSNQPQHF. CDR3 bases: TGTGCCAGCATTCCAAATACGGGGAAGAGCAATCAGCCCCAGCATTTT.

The chain is built from TRBV7-2 and TRBJ1-1, with D uncertain. V shed 5 bases and J shed 3 bases, with 10 bases lying between them. This CDR3 is 13 amino acids long. Germline V lookup: CDR1 SGHTA, CDR2 FQGNSA. The CDR3 DNA follows: TGTGCCAGCAGCGAGGGAAAGGACACTGAAGCTTTCTTT. Translated, it gives CASSEGKDTEAFF.

V and J are TRBV7-2 and TRBJ2-3; 14 nucleotides match TRBD2. The CDR3 length is 16 residues. J gave up 9 bases and V 3 bases, and 8 bases lay outside the gene matches. Germline CDR1 is SGHTA and CDR2 is FQGNSA. The CDR3 here is CASSLTSGGARETQYF. CDR3 DNA: TGTGCCAGCAGCTTGACTAGCGGGGGGGCGAGGGAGACGCAGTATTTT.

The CDR3 is CASSRQDSGNTIYF. The CDR3 nucleotides are TGTGCCAGCAGCCGACAGGACTCTGGAAACACCATATATTTT. The chain uses TRBV7-9 and TRBJ1-3; tentative D call: TRBD1 (6 bases). Trimming removed 5 bases from V and 0 bases from J, with 8 bases in between. Germline-derived CDR1 and CDR2 are SEHNR and FQNEAQ (reference sequence). This CDR3 has 14 amino acids.

The chain has TRBV27 and TRBJ2-3; TRBD2 aligns across 15 bases. Trimming took 5 bases from V and 2 from J; bases not matched to a gene: 8. Germline V gene data show CDR1 as MNHEY and CDR2 as SMNVEV (reference sequence). The CDR3 totals 18 residues. The CDR3 spells CASSLGLAGGPSTDTQYF. In nucleotides, the CDR3 is TGTGCCAGCAGTCTGGGACTAGCGGGGGGCCCCTCCACAGATACGCAGTATTTT.

The chain carries TRBV9 and TRBJ1-3; D is unresolved. The germline V and J ends were trimmed by 0 bases and 3 bases, with 10 bases remaining between them. The CDR3 covers 15 residues. Germline V gives CDR1 SGDLS, CDR2 YYNGEE. The CDR3 DNA is TGTGCCAGCAGCGTAGGGCAGGCCATTGGAAACACCATATATTTT. Translation gives CASSVGQAIGNTIYF.

The chain uses TRBV4-3 and TRBJ1-1; D might be TRBD1 (6 bases). V gave up 1 base and J gave up 5 bases, with 14 bases separating them. The CDR3 totals 15 residues. CDR1 LGHNA and CDR2 YSLEER come from the germline V gene. The CDR3 is CASSQGFGGLTEAFF. The DNA for the CDR3 is TGCGCCAGCAGCCAAGGGTTCGGGGGGCTGACTGAAGCTTTCTTT.

The V and J genes are TRBV2 and TRBJ2-7; D unresolved. The germline gives CDR1 SNHLY, CDR2 FYNNEI. V was cut by 6 bases and J by 5 bases, with 14 bases left in between. This CDR3 spans 13 amino acids. CDR3 residues: CASRAAFLDEQYF. Here the CDR3 DNA reads TGTGCCAGCAGAGCCGCGTTTCTGGACGAGCAGTACTTC.

The V and J genes are TRBV28 and TRBJ2-5; TRBD2 agrees at 10 bases. CDR1 is MDHEN, CDR2 SYDVKM, per germline. The CDR3 contains 16 residues. V lost 5 bases and J lost 5; bases outside the gene matches: 11. The CDR3, as DNA: TGTGCCAGCAGTCTTTCAGCGGGGGGGCCTGTGGAGACCCAGTACTTC. Amino acids: CASSLSAGGPVETQYF.

This clone appeared a single time. The genes are TRBV5-1 and TRBJ1-3; D gene ambiguous. The CDR3 is 15 amino acids. Germline values: CDR1 SGHRS, CDR2 YFSETQ. With 0 bases removed from V and 0 bases from J, the gap between germline ends came to 7 bases. The CDR3 loop is CASSLVSGSGNTIYF. CDR3 DNA: TGCGCCAGCAGCTTGGTCAGTGGCTCTGGAAACACCATATATTTT.

The V gene is TRBV30, the J gene TRBJ2-7; D is perhaps TRBD2 (6 bases). Trimming cost V 4 bases and J 3 bases, with 13 bases left between them. Germline-derived CDR1 and CDR2 are GTSNPN and SVGIG (reference sequence). The CDR3 extends over 13 amino acids. CDR3 region: CAWNRRRDYEQYF. The CDR3 bases are TGTGCCTGGAATAGGCGGAGGGACTACGAGCAGTACTTC.

CDR3 nucleotides: TGTGCCAGCATCCAGCGGGCCTCTGGAAACACCATATATTTT. It specifies CASIQRASGNTIYF. The genes are TRBV7-2 and TRBJ1-3; no clear D gene. Trimming shortened V by 7 bases and J by 0 bases, and 10 bases separated the two germline ends. The germline V gene encodes CDR1 SGHTA and CDR2 FQGNSA. The CDR3 totals 14 residues.